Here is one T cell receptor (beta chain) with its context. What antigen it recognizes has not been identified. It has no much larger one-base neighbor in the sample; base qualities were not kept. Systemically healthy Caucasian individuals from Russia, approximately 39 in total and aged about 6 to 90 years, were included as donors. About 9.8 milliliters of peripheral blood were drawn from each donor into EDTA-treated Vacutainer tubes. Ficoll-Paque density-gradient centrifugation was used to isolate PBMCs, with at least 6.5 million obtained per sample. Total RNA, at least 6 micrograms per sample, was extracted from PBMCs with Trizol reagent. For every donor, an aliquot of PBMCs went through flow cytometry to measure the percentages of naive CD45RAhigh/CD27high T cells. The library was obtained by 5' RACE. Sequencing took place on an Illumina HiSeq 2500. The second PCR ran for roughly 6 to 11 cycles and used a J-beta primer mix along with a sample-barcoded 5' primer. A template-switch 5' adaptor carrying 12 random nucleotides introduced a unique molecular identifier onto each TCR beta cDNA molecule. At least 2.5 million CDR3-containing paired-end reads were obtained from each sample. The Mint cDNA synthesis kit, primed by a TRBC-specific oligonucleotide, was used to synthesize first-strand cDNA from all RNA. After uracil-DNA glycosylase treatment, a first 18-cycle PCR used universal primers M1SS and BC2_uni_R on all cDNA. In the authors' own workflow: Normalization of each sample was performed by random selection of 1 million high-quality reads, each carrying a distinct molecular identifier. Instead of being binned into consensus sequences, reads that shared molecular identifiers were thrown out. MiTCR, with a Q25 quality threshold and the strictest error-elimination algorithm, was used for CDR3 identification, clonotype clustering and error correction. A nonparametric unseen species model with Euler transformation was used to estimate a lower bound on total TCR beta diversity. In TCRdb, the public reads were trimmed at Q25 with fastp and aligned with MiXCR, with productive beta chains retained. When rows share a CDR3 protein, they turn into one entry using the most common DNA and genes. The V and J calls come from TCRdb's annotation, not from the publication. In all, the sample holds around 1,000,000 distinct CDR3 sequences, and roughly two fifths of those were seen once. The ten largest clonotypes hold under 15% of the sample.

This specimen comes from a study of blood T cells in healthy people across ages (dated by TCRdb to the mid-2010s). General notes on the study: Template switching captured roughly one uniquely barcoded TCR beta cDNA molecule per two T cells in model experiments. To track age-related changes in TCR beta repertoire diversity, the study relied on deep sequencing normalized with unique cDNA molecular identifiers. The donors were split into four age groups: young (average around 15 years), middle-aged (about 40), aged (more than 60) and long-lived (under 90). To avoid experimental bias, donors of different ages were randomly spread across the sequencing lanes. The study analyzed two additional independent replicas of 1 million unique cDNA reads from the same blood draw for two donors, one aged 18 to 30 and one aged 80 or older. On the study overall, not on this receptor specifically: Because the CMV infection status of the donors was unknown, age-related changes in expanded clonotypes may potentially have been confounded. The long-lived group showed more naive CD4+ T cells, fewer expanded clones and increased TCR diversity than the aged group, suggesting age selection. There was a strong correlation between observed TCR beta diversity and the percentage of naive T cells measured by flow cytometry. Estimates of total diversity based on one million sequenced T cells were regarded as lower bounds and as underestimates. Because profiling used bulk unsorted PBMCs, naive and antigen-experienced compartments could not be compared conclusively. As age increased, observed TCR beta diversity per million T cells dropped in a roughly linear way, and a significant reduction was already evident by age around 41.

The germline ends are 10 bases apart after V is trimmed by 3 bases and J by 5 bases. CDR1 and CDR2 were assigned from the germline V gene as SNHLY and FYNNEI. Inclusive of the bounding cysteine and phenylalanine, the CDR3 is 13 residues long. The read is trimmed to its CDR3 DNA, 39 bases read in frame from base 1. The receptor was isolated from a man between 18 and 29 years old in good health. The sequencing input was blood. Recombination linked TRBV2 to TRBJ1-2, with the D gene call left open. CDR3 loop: CASSDGFEYGYTF. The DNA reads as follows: TGTGCCAGCAGTGATGGCTTCGAGTATGGCTACACCTTC.